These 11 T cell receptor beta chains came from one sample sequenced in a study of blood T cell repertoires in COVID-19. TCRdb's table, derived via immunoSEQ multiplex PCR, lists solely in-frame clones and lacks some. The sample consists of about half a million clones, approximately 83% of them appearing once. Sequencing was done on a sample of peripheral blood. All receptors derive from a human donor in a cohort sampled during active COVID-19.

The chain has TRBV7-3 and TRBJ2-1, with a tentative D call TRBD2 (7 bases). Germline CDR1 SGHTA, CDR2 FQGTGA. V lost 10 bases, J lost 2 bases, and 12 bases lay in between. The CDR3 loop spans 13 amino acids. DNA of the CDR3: TGTGCCACCGCCGGGGGGCCCTACAATGAGCAGTTCTTC. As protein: CATAGGPYNEQFF.

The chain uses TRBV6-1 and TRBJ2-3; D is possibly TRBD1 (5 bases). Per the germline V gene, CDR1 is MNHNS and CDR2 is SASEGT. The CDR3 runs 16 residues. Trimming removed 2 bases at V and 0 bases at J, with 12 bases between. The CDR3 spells CASSESDSSSTDTQYF. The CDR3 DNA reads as TGTGCCAGCAGTGAATCAGACAGCTCTAGCACAGATACGCAGTATTTT.

The CDR3 spells CASSLGLAGVDEQYF. DNA of the CDR3: TGTGCCAGCAGCTTAGGACTAGCGGGAGTCGACGAGCAGTACTTC. The chain couples TRBV7-6 to TRBJ2-7, with TRBD2 matching 12 bases. Trimming took 1 base from V and 5 from J; bases not matched to a gene: 3. Germline values: CDR1 SGHVS, CDR2 FNYEAQ. The length of the CDR3 is 15 residues.

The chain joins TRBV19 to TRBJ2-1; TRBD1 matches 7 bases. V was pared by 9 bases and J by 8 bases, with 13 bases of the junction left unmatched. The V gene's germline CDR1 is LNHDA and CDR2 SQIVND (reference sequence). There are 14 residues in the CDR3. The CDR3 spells CASRETGVIDEQFF. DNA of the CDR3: TGTGCCAGCAGGGAAACAGGGGTTATCGATGAGCAGTTCTTC.

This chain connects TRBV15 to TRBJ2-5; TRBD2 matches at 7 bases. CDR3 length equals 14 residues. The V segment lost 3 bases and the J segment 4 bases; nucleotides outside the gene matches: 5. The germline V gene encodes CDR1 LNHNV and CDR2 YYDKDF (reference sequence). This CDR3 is CATSRGDYLETQYF. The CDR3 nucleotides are TGTGCCACCAGCAGGGGGGACTACCTAGAGACCCAGTACTTC.

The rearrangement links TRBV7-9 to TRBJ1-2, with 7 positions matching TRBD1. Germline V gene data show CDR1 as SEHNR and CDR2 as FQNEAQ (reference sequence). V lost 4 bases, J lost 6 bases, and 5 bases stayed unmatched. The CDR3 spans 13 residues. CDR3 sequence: CASSYEGADGYTF. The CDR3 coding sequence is TGTGCCAGCAGCTATGAGGGGGCGGATGGCTACACCTTC.

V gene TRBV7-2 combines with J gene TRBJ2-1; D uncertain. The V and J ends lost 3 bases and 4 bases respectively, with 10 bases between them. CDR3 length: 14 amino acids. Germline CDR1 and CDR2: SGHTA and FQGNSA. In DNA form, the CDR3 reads TGTGCCAGCAGCTTCTATGGTGAGTACAATGAGCAGTTCTTC. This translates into CASSFYGEYNEQFF.

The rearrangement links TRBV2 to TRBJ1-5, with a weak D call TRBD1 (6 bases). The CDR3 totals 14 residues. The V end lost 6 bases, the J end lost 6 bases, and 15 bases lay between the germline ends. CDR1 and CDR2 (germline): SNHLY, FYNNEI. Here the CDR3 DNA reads TGTGCCAGCAGGGTAAGGGGGGGCCCTCAGCCCCAGCATTTT. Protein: CASRVRGGPQPQHF.

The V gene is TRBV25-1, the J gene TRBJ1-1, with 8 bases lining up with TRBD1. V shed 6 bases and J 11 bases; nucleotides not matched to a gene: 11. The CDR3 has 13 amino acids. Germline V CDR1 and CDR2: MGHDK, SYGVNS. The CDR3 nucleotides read TGTGCCAGCAGCACGGGCCGGGACAGGACGGCTTTCTTT. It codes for CASSTGRDRTAFF.

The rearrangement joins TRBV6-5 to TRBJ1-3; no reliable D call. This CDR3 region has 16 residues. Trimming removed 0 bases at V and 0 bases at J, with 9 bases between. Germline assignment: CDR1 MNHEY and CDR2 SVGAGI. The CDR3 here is CASSYSAEYSGNTIYF. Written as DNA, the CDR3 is TGTGCCAGCAGTTACTCGGCGGAGTACTCTGGAAACACCATATATTTT.

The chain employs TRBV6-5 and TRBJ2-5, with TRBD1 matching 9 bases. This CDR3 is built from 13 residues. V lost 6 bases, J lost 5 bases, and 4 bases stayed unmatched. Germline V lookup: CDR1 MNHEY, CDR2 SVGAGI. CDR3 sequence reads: CASRTGGWETQYF. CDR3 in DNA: TGTGCCAGCAGAACAGGGGGCTGGGAGACCCAGTACTTC.